Included here is one T cell receptor beta chain sequence, with context. It lacks a known antigen. Base qualities are not at hand, and no much larger clone is one base apart. Using the deep immunoSEQ assay, TCR CDR3 regions were amplified from genomic DNA by multiplex PCR. For each cell subset, the extracted genomic DNA was distributed evenly across all wells of several immunoSEQ 96-well plates, and each plate served as one replicate. For sorted subsets, around 200 ng genomic DNA, equal to approximately 30,000 T cell genomes, was loaded into each replicate PCR. Purified libraries were measured with a Qubit 3.0 fluorometer, size-checked on a Bioanalyzer 2100, and measured again with the KAPA Library Quantification kit. Each immunoSEQ 96-well plate was sequenced on its own single-read 150-cycle Illumina NextSeq 550 flow cell. For the original study's pipeline: The immunoSEQ output contained only junctional sequences without quality scores, so filtering could not match that applied to full-length reads. Sequences were annotated with PyIR, a Python wrapper for IgBLAST v1.9, and V/J genes and CDR3 were assigned using IMGT germline references. Reads were filtered out if the reads had weak V/J assignments (E-value above 1e-6), no CDR3, stop codons, out-of-frame junctions, or ambiguous translated residues. V3J clonotypes were defined as sequences sharing an identical inferred V gene, J gene, and CDR3 amino acid sequence. Percentage overlap between repertoires was calculated by dividing the number of shared unique clonotypes by the size of the smaller repertoire. Three approaches were used to assess repertoire richness: RTK rarefaction, the Chao1 estimator, and Recon v2.1 estimates of unobserved clonotypes. Generation probabilities for all TCRbeta clonotypes obtained by the gDNA method from several donors were computed using OLGA. Held by TCRdb, this immuneACCESS table contains in-frame sequences only and omits some clones. Under half of the omission traces to an unresolved V gene where checked; the cause of the rest is unknown. For V, J and clone size, that table is used; D and trimming come from the DNA. In this sample the table shows roughly 2.1 million clones, just over 90% of which occur a single time. About 1.5% of the sample rests with the top ten.

This specimen belongs to a study of shared clonotypes between healthy human individuals (dated by TCRdb to the early 2020s). In the study overall: The cohort included three men and two women between 18 and 49 years of age. For each donor, CD4 naive and CD4 memory were each given three plates, CD8 naive was given two plates, and CD8 memory was given one plate. Blood TCR repertoires of about 5 healthy adults were deeply sequenced to estimate repertoire size and the extent of clonotype sharing between individuals. Different laboratories and diverse techniques were used to prepare libraries and sequence TCR repertoires, to increase sequencing depth and limit assay-specific biases. Between about 0.9 and 9 billion PBMCs per donor were obtained by leukapheresis. The paper as a whole reports these results and caveats: Because the study included only a small number of donors, the genetic and exposure-history diversity represented was limited. When four donors were compared, the shared fraction of clonotypes was 5% to 6.5% for naive CD4, about 4% for naive CD8, 2% to 2.5% for memory CD4, and 0.35% to 0.5% for memory CD8. Incomplete sequencing was indicated by rarefaction of sorted-subset datasets, despite the large sequencing depth. Based on pairwise subsampling, the degree of clonotype sharing among donors was expected to be affected by sequencing depth. Naive subsets generally had larger estimated clonotype richness than memory subsets did. Higher generation probabilities were observed for clonotypes shared by all four sorted-subset donors than for non-shared clonotypes. Only blood was sampled, and tissue TCR repertoires likely differ from those in blood.

For the CD8 naive samples, CD45RO-negative cells were positively selected for CCR7, yielding a CD45RA+CCR7+ population from which TemRA cells were excluded. The donors were healthy, HIV-negative adults with no recently reported acute infections or vaccinations. Every donor was a Caucasian adult residing in Nashville, Tennessee, USA. Blood was collected by leukapheresis, and PBMCs were isolated by Ficoll-Histopaque density gradient centrifugation and then cryopreserved in liquid nitrogen vapor phase. Purity and quantity of every magnetically sorted T cell population were checked by analytical flow cytometry. Genomic DNA was isolated from every sorted fraction and measured by UV absorbance on a Nanodrop 2000c. Sequenced sample: naive CD8+ T cells from PBMCs. In the paper's terms, the cell subset or site label means: CD45RA+CCR7+. The TCR sequence derives from a man aged 18-30 years in good health. Some clones in this sample may be carry-over from other donors' samples.

The CDR3 protein is CASSKRTGGPLTEAFF. At the DNA level, the sequence is TGCGCCAGCAGCAAAAGGACAGGGGGCCCTCTGACTGAAGCTTTCTTT. Recombination linked TRBV10-1 to TRBJ1-1; TRBD1 aligns with 11 central bases. Counted from cysteine to phenylalanine, this CDR3 has 16 amino acids. Here the CDR3 DNA is all that survives: 48 bases in frame from base 1. The junction shows trimming of 6 bases on V and 5 bases on J, and the gene matches do not reach 11 bases of it. The germline V gene (reference sequence) provides CDR1 WNHNN and CDR2 SYGVQD.